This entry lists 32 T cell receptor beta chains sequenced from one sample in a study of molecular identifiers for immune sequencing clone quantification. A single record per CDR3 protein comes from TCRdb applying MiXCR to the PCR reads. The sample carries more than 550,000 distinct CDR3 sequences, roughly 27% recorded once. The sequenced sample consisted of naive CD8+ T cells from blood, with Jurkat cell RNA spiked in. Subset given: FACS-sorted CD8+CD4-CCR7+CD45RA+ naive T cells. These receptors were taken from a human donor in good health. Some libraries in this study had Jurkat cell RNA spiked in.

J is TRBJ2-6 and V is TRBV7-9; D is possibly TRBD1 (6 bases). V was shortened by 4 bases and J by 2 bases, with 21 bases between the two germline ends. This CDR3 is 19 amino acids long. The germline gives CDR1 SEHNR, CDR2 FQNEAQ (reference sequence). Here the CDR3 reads CASSSNWATGSPGANVLTF. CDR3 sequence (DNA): TGTGCCAGCAGCTCGAATTGGGCTACAGGGTCCCCTGGGGCCAACGTCCTGACTTTC.

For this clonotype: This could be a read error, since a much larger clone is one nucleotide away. Here the CDR3 DNA reads TGTGCCAGCAGCTTGTCAGGCCCGCCCTACGAGCAGTACTTC. Translated: CASSLSGPPYEQYF. The genes are TRBV7-9 and TRBJ2-7; D is undetermined. V was clipped by 3 bases and J by 2 bases, with 11 bases between them. Germline loops: CDR1 SEHNR, CDR2 FQNEAQ (reference sequence). The CDR3 is 14 residues long.

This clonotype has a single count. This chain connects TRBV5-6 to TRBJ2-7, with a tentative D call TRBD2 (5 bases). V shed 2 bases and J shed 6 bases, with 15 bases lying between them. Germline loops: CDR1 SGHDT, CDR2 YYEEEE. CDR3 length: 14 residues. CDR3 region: CASSLFGGWSEQYF. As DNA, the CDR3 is TGTGCCAGCAGCTTATTCGGCGGGTGGAGCGAGCAGTACTTC.

CDR3 sequence: CASGFGKRRNDNEQFF. As DNA, the CDR3 is TGTGCCAGCGGGTTTGGAAAGCGCCGTAATGACAATGAGCAGTTCTTC. J is TRBJ2-1 and V is TRBV12-3 or TRBV12-4; no reliable D call. Trimming stripped 8 bases from V and 5 bases from J, with 22 bases between. The CDR3 extends over 16 amino acids.

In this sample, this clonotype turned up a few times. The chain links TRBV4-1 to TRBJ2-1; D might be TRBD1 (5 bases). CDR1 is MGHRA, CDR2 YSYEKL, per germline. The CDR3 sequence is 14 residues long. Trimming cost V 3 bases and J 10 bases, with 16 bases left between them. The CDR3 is CASSQGLAYWEQFF. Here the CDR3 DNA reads TGCGCCAGCAGCCAGGGGCTGGCCTACTGGGAGCAGTTCTTC.

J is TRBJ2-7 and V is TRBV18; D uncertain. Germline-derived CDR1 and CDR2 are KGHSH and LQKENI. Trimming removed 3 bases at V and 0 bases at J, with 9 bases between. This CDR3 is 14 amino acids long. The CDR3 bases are TGTGCCAGCTCACCGGAAAGGGACTCCTACGAGCAGTACTTC. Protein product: CASSPERDSYEQYF.

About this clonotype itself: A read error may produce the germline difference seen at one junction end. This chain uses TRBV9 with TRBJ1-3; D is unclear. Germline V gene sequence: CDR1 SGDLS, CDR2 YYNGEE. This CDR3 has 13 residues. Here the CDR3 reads CASTPSSGYTIYF. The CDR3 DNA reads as TGTGCCAGCACCCCGAGCTCTGGATACACCATATATTTT.

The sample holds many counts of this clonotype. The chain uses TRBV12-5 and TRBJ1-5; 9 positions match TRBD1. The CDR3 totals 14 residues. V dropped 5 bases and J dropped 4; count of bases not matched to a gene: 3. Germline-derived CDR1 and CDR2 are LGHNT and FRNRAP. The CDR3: CASGPGTGNQPQHF. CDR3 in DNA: TGTGCTAGTGGTCCCGGGACAGGGAATCAGCCCCAGCATTTT.

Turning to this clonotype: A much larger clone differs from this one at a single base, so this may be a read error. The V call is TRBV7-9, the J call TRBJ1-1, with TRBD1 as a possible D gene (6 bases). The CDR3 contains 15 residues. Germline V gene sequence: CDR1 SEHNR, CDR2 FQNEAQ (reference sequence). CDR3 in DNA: TGTGCCAGCAGCGTAATTTATGGAGGGGGTACTGAAGCTCTCTTT. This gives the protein CASSVIYGGGTEALF.

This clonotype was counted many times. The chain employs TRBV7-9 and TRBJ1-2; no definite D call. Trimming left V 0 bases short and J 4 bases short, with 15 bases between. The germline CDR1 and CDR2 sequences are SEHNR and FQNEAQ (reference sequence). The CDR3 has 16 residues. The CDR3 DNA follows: TGTGCCAGCAGCTTAGCCCGCGAGGAACCCATCTATGGCTACACCTTC. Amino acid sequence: CASSLAREEPIYGYTF.

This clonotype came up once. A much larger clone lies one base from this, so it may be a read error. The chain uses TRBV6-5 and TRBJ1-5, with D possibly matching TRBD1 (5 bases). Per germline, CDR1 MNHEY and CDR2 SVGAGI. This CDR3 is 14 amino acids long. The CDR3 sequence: CVSRRQGLNQPQHF. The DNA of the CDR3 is TGTGTCAGCAGACGGCAGGGCCTAAATCAGCCCCAGCATTTT.

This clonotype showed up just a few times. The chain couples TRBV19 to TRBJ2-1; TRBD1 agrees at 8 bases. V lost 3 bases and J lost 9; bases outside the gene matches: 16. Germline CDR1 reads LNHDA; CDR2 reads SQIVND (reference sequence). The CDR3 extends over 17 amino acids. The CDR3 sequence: CASSIIGPDRVGFEQFF. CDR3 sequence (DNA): TGTGCCAGTAGTATCATAGGTCCGGACAGGGTTGGTTTTGAGCAGTTCTTC.

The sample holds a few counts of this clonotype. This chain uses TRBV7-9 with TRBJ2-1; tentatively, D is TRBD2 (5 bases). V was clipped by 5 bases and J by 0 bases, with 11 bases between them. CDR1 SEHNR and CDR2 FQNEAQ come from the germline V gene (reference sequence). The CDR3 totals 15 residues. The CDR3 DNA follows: TGTGCCAGCAGCCGAGCGGATAGCTCCTACAATGAGCAGTTCTTC. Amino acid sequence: CASSRADSSYNEQFF.

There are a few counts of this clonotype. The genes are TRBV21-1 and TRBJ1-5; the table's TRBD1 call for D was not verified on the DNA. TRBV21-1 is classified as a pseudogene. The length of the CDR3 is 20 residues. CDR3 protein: CASSHQARGRRVGSNQPQHF. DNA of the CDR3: TGTGCCAGCAGCCACCAAGCGAGGGGGCGCCGAGTTGGTAGCAATCAGCCCCAGCATTTT.

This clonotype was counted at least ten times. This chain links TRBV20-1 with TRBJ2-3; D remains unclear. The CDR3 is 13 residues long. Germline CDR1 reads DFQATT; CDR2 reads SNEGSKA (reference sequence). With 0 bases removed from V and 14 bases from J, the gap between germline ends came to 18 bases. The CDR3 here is CSARDLGLDSWYF. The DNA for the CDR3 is TGCAGTGCTAGAGATCTTGGGCTCGACTCCTGGTATTTT.

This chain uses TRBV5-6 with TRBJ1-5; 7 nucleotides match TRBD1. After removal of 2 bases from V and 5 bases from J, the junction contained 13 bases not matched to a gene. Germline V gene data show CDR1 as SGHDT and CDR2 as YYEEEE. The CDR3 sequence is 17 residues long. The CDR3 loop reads CASSFFPTGRIDQPQHF. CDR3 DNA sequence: TGTGCCAGCAGCTTCTTTCCGACAGGGAGGATAGATCAGCCCCAGCATTTT.

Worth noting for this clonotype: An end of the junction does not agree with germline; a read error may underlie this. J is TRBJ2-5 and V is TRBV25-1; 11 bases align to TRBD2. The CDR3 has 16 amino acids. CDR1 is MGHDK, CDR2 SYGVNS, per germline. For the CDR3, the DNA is TGTGCCAGCAGTGATAGCGGGAGGGCCCTTTTAGAGACCCAGTCCTTC. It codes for CASSDSGRALLETQSF.

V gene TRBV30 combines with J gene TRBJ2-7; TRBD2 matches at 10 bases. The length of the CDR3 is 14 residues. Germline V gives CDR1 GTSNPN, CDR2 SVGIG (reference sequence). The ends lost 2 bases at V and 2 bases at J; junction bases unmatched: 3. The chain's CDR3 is CAWSYLAGAYEQYF. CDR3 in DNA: TGTGCCTGGAGTTATCTAGCGGGAGCCTACGAGCAGTACTTC.

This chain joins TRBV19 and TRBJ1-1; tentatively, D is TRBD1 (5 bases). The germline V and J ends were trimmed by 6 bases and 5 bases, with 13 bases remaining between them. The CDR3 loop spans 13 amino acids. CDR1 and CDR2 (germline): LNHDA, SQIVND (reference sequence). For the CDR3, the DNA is TGTGCCAGTAGCCCCGTCTGGGGGACTGAAGCTTTCTTT. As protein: CASSPVWGTEAFF.

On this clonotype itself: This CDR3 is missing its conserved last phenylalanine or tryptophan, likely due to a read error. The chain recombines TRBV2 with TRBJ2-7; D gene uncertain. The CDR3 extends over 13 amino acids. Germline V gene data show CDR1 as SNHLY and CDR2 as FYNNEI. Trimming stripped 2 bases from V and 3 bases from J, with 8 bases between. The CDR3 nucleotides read TGTGCCAGCAGTGAATCACAGTACTACGAGCAGTACCTC. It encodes CASSESQYYEQYL.

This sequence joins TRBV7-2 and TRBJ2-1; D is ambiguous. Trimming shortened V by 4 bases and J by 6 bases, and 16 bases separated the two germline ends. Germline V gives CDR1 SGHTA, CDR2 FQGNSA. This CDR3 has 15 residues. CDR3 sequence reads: CASSSSKVVGNEQFF. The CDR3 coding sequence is TGTGCCAGCAGCTCAAGCAAGGTGGTAGGCAATGAGCAGTTCTTC.

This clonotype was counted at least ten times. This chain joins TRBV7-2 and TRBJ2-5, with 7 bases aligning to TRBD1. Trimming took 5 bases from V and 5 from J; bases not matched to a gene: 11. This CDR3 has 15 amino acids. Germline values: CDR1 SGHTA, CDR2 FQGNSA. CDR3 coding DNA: TGTGCCAGCAGCCTGGGACAGTCGAGGTTTGAGACCCAGTACTTC. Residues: CASSLGQSRFETQYF.

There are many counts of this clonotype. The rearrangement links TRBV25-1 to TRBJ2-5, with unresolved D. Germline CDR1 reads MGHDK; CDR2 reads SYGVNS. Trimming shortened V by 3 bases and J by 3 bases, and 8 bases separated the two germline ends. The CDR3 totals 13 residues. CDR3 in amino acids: CASSDANEETQYF. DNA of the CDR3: TGTGCCAGCAGTGATGCGAACGAAGAGACCCAGTACTTC.

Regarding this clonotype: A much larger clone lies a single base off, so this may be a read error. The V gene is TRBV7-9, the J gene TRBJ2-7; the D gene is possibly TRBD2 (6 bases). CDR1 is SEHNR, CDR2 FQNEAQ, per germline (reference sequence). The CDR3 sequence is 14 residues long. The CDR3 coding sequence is TGTGCCAGCAGCGCAGAGACTAGATCCTACGAGCATTACTTC. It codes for CASSAETRSYEHYF.

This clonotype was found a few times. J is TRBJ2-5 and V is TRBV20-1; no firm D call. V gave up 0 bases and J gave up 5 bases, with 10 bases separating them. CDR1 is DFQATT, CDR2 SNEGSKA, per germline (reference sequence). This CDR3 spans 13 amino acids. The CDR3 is CSARDLKEETQYF. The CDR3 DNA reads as TGCAGTGCTAGAGATTTGAAGGAGGAGACCCAGTACTTC.

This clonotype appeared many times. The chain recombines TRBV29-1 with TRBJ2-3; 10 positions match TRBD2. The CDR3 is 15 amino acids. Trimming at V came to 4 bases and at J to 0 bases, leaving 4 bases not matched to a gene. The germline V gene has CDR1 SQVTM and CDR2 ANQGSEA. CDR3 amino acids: CSVVLAGISTDTQYF. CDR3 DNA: TGCAGCGTTGTACTAGCGGGAATTAGCACAGATACGCAGTATTTT.

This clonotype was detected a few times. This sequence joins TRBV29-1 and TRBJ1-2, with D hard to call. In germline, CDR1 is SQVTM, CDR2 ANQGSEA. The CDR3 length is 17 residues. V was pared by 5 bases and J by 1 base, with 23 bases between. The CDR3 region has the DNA TGCAGCGTTTCGTTCCCCGGCGGACTCACTTTTAACTATGGCTACACCTTC. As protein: CSVSFPGGLTFNYGYTF. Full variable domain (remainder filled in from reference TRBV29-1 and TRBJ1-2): SAVISQKPSRDICQRGTSLTIQCQVDSQVTMMFWYRQQPGQSLTLIATANQGSEATYESGFVIDKFPISRPNLTFSTLTVSNMSPEDSSIYLCSVSFPGGLTFNYGYTFGSGTRLTVV.

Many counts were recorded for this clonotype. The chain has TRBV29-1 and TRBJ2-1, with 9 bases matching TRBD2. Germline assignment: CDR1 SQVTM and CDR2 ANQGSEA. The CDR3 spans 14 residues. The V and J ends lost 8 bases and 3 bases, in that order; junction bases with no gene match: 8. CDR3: CSHQVSGSYNEQFF. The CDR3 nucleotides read TGCAGCCACCAGGTTAGCGGGAGCTACAATGAGCAGTTCTTC.

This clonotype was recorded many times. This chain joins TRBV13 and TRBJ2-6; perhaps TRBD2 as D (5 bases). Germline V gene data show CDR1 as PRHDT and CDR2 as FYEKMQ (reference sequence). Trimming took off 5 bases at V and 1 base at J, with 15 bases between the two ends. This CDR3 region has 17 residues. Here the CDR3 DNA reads TGTGCCAGCAGCCCCCCACGAACTAGGTCTGGGGCCAACGTCCTGACTTTC. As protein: CASSPPRTRSGANVLTF.

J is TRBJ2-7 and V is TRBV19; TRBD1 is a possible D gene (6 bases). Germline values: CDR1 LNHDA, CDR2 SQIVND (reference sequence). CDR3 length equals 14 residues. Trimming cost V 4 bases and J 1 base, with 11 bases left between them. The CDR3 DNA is TGTGCCAGTAGTAATGGCAGGGGTTCCTACGAGCAGTACTTC. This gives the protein CASSNGRGSYEQYF.

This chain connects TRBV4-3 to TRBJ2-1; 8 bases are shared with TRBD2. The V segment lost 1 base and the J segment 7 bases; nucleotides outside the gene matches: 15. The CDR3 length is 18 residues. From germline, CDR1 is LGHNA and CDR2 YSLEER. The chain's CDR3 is CASSQVLAGFRPGNEQFF. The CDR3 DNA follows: TGCGCCAGCAGCCAAGTGTTAGCGGGATTTCGTCCGGGGAATGAGCAGTTCTTC.

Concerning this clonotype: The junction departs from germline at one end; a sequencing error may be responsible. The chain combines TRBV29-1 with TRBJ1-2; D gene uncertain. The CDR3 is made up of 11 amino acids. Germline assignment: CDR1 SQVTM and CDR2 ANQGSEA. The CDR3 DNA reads TGCAGCTTTGAGGGTAGCTATGGCTACACCTTC. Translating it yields CSFEGSYGYTF.